The entry below describes one T cell receptor (beta chain). The data originate from a study of T-cell reconstitution after alpha-beta-depleted transplantation in children. Preparation of the TCRbeta library was carried out with unique molecular identifiers. TCRdb reprocessed the PCR reads via MiXCR and lists one record per CDR3 protein. This sample carries roughly 300,000 distinct CDR3 sequences, more than 9% of them seen once, and the ten largest clones take around 9.1%. Germline V gene lookup returns CDR1 DFQATT and CDR2 SNEGSKA (reference sequence). The CDR3 is made up of 14 amino acids. The ends lost 2 bases at V and 8 bases at J; junction bases unmatched: 8.

The source is a human donor who donated a stem cell graft to a child with SCID. This chain uses TRBV20-1 with TRBJ2-7, with 11 bases aligning to TRBD1. The source was PBMCs from the stem cell graft donor, collected from the stem cell graft. Here the CDR3 DNA reads TGCAGTGCTAGATCGCCGGGACAGGGGGTCAAGCAGTACTTC. Its protein product is CSARSPGQGVKQYF.